The sequence of this T cell receptor beta chain was determined in a study of technical replicates of blood from a few donors. Sequencing used immunoSEQ multiplex PCR; TCRdb keeps in-frame clones, though not all of them. The sample lists over 85,000 clones, around 96% occurring once. This CDR3 spans 13 amino acids. The sequence came from a human donor in good health. Sequenced material: T cells isolated from PBMCs. V usage is TRBV12-1 and J usage is TRBJ2-1; TRBD2, the table's D call, lacks a check against the DNA. TRBV12-1 is flagged as a pseudogene. CDR3 sequence reads: CASSGLSRDEQFF. The DNA for the CDR3 is TGTGCCAGCAGCGGACTCAGTAGGGATGAGCAGTTCTTC.